This T cell receptor (beta chain) is drawn from a study of synovial regulatory T cells in juvenile arthritis. Findings of the study overall: Inflammation-associated Treg cells in blood had less TCR diversity than the remaining blood Treg cells.

TCRdb's table, derived via immunoSEQ multiplex PCR, lists solely in-frame clones and lacks some. The ten most abundant clones cover approximately 5.5% of a sample with over 950 clones. By frequency, this clone registers medium-sized (0.01 to 0.1%). What it binds is not known. This CDR3 has 12 residues. The coding DNA is unavailable. Germline V gene lookup returns CDR1 MDHEN and CDR2 SYDVKM. Sequencing was done on a sample of Treg cells from blood. Subset meaning: HLA-DR+ inflammation-associated blood Treg cells. This rearrangement joins TRBV28 to TRBJ1-1. The receptor was isolated from a donor aged 2-30 years with juvenile idiopathic arthritis. The CDR3 loop reads CASSGRGAEAFF.